This T cell receptor beta chain originates from a study of shared clonotypes between healthy human individuals. At the level of the study: The people who gave samples were a couple of women and a few men aged 18 to 49.

Study-wide findings and caveats: Larger estimated richness was generally seen in naive subsets than in memory subsets.

This clone showed up just once. Its antigen remains unidentified. Other DNA sequences in the same sample also yield this CDR3. Assay used: immunoSEQ multiplex PCR; TCRdb lists only in-frame clones, some missing. The table shows millions of clones, with 85% to 95% occurring only once. The ends were cut back, 2 bases at V and 8 bases at J, with 6 bases in the middle. Germline-derived CDR1 and CDR2 are MDHEN and SYDVKM. CDR3 size: 12 residues. The receptor was isolated from a young man in good health. The source material was naive CD4+ T cells sorted from blood. Regarding subset: CD45RA+ positively selected. This chain links TRBV28 with TRBJ1-4; D gene ambiguous. CDR3: CASSLGNEKLFF. The CDR3 region has the DNA TGTGCCAGCAGTTTAGGTAACGAAAAACTGTTTTTT.